This T cell receptor beta chain was identified during a study of identical twins listed by TCRdb under 2016. The study in broad terms: To test whether fetal clonotypes persist, the study used deep sequencing on TCR alpha and beta repertoires from monozygotic twins, unrelated adults of various ages, and cord blood. To rule out contamination, the twin experiments were replicated at different times with different library preparation protocols.

In the germline V gene (reference sequence), CDR1 corresponds to WNHNN and CDR2 to SYGVQD. The CDR3 sequence holds 13 residues, the cysteine and phenylalanine included. Only the CDR3 portion is preserved as DNA: 39 bases, with reading frame beginning at the first base. The junction shows trimming of 6 bases on V and 7 bases on J, plus 16 bases between the germline ends. There are a few counts of this clonotype. Its antigen remains undetermined. The input lacks base qualities; no much larger clone sits a single base away. Receptor amplification or capture employed 5' RACE. TCRdb lists the instrument as Illumina HiSeq 2000. A universal primer binding site was introduced by template switching, and a unique molecular identifier was present in the final cDNA, enabling accurate counting of TCR cDNA molecules. First-strand cDNA for TCR alpha and beta chains was synthesized from specific primers in the conserved constant-segment region. To control for contamination, each cDNA library was double barcoded with a SMART-Mk sample barcode plus Illumina barcodes. TruSeq adapter sequences, together with Illumina sample barcodes, were added in two successive PCR steps. The TCR alpha and beta cDNA libraries were sequenced on the Illumina HiSeq platform using custom primers. For the original study's pipeline: Raw reads were processed with MiGEC to extract unique molecular identifiers, and MiXCR was used to determine CDR3 positions. Recombination models were inferred per individual with the repgenHMM and IGoR tools using an EM algorithm. The analysis of shared clonotypes was done with the tcR package in R, with sharing normalized by the product of cloneset sizes. To study raw recombination without the effects of thymic and clonal selection, out-of-frame nonproductive sequences were analyzed. Clones were called with MiXCR by TCRdb after fastp trimmed the public reads at Q25, and only in-frame beta chains were retained. For every CDR3 protein sequence, its rows merge into one entry that carries the most common genes and DNA. The V and J calls were not made by the authors but by TCRdb's processing. The sample table records 500,000 or so distinct CDR3 sequences; around 14% of these occur just once. The leading ten clones occupy around 0.57% of the sample.

All donors were healthy Caucasians. The twin cohort comprised three pairs of female monozygotic twins, all aged about 18 to 29 years. Positive isolation kits from Invitrogen were used to isolate CD4+ and CD8+ T cell populations. The paper as a whole reports these results and caveats: Abundant cord blood beta clonotypes carried fewer insertions; young adult naive repertoires showed a weaker similar trend, while memory repertoires showed none. Invariant T cells such as MAIT and iNKT could partly confound zero-insertion analyses, although diverse VJ usage argued against such confounding for most clonotypes. Because the same donors could not be followed over many years, conclusions were based on cross-sectional statistical analysis. Recombination models systematically underestimated out-of-frame TCR alpha sharing in monozygotic twins but agreed with sharing between unrelated individuals. Excess twin sharing in beta out-of-frame sequences was weaker because fewer shared sequences lowered the signal-to-noise ratio. Compared with coincidental sharing between unrelated individuals, an excess of low generation-probability sequences was observed among out-of-frame TCR alpha sequences shared between twins.

The sample was also reused in another study, on yellow fever vaccine responses in identical twins. The second investigation adds: The authors reported that the T cell response to vaccination in identical twins appeared partly convergent and partly personalized. Focusing on identical twins, the study followed the T cell clones that responded to the vaccine, and did so with precision.

Sample: CD4+ T cells sorted from blood. The TCR was taken from a woman aged 18 to 35 in good health. The sequence links TRBV10-1 to TRBJ2-7; the D gene is possibly TRBD1, with 5 bases matching. The DNA is as follows: TGCGCCAGCAGCGAAACCCTCCAGGGAGAGCAGTACTTC. Its amino acids are CASSETLQGEQYF.